This T cell receptor (beta chain) emerged from a study of human T cells and chemical hapten exposure. Notes on the study in general: Significantly greater numbers of large CDR3 similarity clusters came from expanded TCRs than from controls.

V lost 5 bases, J lost 5 bases, and 12 bases lay in between. This CDR3 has 13 amino acids. CDR1 is SGHVS, CDR2 FNYEAQ, per germline. From the RACE reads, TCRdb called clonotypes with MiXCR, one entry per CDR3 protein. The sample lists around 300,000 distinct CDR3 sequences, about 5.4% occurring once. This clonotype was seen ten or more times. The antigen is unknown. The time point denotes: pre-sensitization, week 0. Treatment indicated: therapeutic diphenylcyclopropenone sensitization with weekly scalp DPC. Blood was collected ahead of every patch test applied. V and J are TRBV7-6 and TRBJ1-1; TRBD1 is a possible D gene (5 bases). The sequenced sample was whole blood, obtained in connection with sensitization to the hapten diphenylcyclopropenone (DPC). This receptor was obtained from a woman aged 18 to 35 with alopecia areata. Some clones in this sample may be carry-over from other donors' samples. Written as DNA, the CDR3 is TGTGCCAGCAGCCGGGGACTCGTAACTGAAGCTTTCTTT. Translating gives CASSRGLVTEAFF.